These 2 T cell receptor beta chains were sequenced from one sample in a study of blood T cell repertoires in COVID-19. Sequencing used immunoSEQ multiplex PCR; TCRdb keeps in-frame clones, though not all of them. The sample lists 110,000 or so clones, around 85% occurring once. The sample consisted of peripheral blood. These TCRs come from a man between 65 and 85 years old who had recovered from COVID-19.

The chain is built from TRBV9 and TRBJ2-7; 8 bases line up with TRBD1. Germline V gene lookup returns CDR1 SGDLS and CDR2 YYNGEE. With V trimmed by 0 bases and J by 3 bases, 5 bases remained unmatched. The CDR3 covers 15 residues. The CDR3 nucleotides are TGTGCCAGCAGCGTAGGGACAGGGTATTTCTACGAGCAGTACTTC. Encoded protein: CASSVGTGYFYEQYF. Looking up the rest from reference TRBV9 and TRBJ2-7 gives the full variable domain: DSGVTQTPKHLITATGQRVTLRCSPRSGDLSVYWYQQSLDQGLQFLIQYYNGEERAKGNILERFSAQQFPDLHSELNLSSLELGDSALYFCASSVGTGYFYEQYFGPGTRLTVT.

The chain recombines TRBV7-3 with TRBJ2-1, with D tentatively TRBD1 (6 bases). The CDR3 spans 15 residues. CDR1 is SGHTA and CDR2 is FQGTGA in the germline V gene. V gave up 1 base and J gave up 2 bases, with 9 bases separating them. CDR3 amino acids: CASSLMTGPYNEQFF. CDR3 sequence (DNA): TGTGCCAGCAGCTTAATGACAGGACCCTACAATGAGCAGTTCTTC.